This TCR beta chain emerged from a study of blood T cell repertoires in COVID-19. Measured with immunoSEQ multiplex PCR; TCRdb has only the in-frame clones, and not every one. Of about 180,000 clones in the sample, 88% were seen once. J lost 7 bases, V lost 7 bases, and 8 bases had no gene match. The CDR3 extends over 15 amino acids. CDR1 is LNHDA and CDR2 is SQIVND in the germline V gene (reference sequence). Either two negative PCRs, clearance, or symptom resolution qualified Cohort 3 donors as recovered. This TCR was recovered from a woman aged 18-29 years who had recovered from COVID-19. The chain combines TRBV19 with TRBJ1-6, with 9 bases matching TRBD1. Sequenced: PBMCs or T cells enriched from blood (not recorded which). The CDR3 here is CASTQTGQGNSPLHF. The CDR3 DNA is TGTGCCAGTACACAGACCGGACAGGGGAATTCACCCCTCCACTTT.